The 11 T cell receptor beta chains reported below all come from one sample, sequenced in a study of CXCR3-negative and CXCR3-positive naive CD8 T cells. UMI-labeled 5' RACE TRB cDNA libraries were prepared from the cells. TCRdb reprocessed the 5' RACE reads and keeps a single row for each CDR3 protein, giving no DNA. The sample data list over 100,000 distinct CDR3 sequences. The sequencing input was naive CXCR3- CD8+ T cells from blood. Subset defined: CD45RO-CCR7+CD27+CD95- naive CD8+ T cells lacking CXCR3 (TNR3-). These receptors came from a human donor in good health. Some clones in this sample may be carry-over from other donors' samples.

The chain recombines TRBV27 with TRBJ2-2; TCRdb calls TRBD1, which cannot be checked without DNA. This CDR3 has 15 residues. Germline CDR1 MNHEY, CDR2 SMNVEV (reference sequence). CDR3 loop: CASSSDRAYTGELFF.

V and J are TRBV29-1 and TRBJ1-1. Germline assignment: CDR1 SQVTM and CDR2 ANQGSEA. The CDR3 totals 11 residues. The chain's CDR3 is CSVARNTEAFF.

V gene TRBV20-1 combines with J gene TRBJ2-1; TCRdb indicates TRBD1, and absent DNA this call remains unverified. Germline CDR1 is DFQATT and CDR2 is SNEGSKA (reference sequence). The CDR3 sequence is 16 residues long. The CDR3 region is CSASGILAGGPNEQFF.

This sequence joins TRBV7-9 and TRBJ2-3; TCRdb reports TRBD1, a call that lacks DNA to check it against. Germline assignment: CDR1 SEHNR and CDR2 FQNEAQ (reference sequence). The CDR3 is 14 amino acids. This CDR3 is CASTPWGGDDTQYF.

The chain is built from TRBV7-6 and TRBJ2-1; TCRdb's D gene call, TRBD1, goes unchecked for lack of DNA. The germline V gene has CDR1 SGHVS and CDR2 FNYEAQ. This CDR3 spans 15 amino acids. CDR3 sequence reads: CASSLGQGLYGEQFF.

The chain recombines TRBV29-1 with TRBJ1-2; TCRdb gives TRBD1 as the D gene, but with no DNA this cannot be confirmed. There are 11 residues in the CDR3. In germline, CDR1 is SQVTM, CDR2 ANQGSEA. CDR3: CSAPTGQGYTF.

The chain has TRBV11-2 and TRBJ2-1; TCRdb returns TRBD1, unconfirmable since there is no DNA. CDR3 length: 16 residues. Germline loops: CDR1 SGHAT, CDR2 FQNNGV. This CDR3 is CASSQGTGGGRNEQFF. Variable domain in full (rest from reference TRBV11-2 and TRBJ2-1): EAGVAQSPRYKIIEKRQSVAFWCNPISGHATLYWYQQILGQGPKLLIQFQNNGVVDDSQLPKDRFSAERLKGVDSTLKIQPAKLEDSAVYLCASSQGTGGGRNEQFFGPGTRLTVL.

CDR3 protein: CASSYRDTNTEAFF. The rearrangement uses TRBV28 and TRBJ1-1; the D call from TCRdb, TRBD1, cannot be confirmed without DNA. This CDR3 spans 14 amino acids. Germline V lookup: CDR1 MDHEN, CDR2 SYDVKM. The full variable domain, completed using reference TRBV28 and TRBJ1-1, is DVKVTQSSRYLVKRTGEKVFLECVQDMDHENMFWYRQDPGLGLRLIYFSYDVKMKEKGDIPEGYSVSREKKERFSLILESASTNQTSMYLCASSYRDTNTEAFFGQGTRLTVV.

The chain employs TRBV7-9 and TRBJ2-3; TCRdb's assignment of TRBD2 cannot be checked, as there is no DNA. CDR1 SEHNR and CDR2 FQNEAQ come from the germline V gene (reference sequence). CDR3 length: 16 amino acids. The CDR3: CASSPRTSGRADTQYF.

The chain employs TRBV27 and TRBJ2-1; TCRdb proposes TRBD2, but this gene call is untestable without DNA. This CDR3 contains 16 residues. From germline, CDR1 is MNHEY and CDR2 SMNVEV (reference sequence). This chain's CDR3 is CASRLLAGASYNEQFF.

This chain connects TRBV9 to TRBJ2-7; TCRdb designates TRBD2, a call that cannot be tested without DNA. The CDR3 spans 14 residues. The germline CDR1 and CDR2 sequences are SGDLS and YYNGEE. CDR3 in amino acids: CASSFGLADYEQYF. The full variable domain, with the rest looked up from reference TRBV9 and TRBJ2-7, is DSGVTQTPKHLITATGQRVTLRCSPRSGDLSVYWYQQSLDQGLQFLIQYYNGEERAKGNILERFSAQQFPDLHSELNLSSLELGDSALYFCASSFGLADYEQYFGPGTRLTVT.